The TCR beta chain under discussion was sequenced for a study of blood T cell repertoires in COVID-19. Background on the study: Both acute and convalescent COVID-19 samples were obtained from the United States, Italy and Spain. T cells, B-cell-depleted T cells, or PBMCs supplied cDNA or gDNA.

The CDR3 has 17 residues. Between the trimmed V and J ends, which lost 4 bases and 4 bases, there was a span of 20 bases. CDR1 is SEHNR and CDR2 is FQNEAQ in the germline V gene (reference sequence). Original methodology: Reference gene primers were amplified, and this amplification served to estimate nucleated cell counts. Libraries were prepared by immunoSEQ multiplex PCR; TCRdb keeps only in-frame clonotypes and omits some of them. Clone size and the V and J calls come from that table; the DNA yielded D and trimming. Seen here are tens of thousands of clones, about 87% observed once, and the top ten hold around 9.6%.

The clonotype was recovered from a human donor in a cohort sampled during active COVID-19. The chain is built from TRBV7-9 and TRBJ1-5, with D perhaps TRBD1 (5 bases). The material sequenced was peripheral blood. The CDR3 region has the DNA TGTGCCAGCAGCTACGGGGGAGGGACGAAGGGGAATCAGCCCCAGCATTTT. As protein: CASSYGGGTKGNQPQHF.